This record concerns one T cell receptor (beta chain) sequence. The antigen is unknown. TCRdb's table, derived via immunoSEQ multiplex PCR, lists solely in-frame clones and lacks some. Here the sample spans hundreds of thousands of clones, under 95% being singletons. Germline V gives CDR1 MNHEY, CDR2 SVGAGI. The CDR3 loop spans 15 amino acids. Trimming removed 5 bases from V and 4 bases from J; junction bases left unmatched: 4. The data are from a study of Ad26.COV2.S vaccination and SARS-CoV-2 variants. Study-level points and caveats: Researchers cautioned that TCR breadth and depth analyses may have underestimated total T cell responses. Greater spike-specific TCR breadth was seen in vaccine recipients than in placebo recipients.

The rearrangement uses TRBV6-5 and TRBJ2-1; 11 positions match TRBD2. Sequenced material: peripheral blood, taken after recovery from COVID-19. This receptor was identified in a human donor who had recovered from COVID-19. CDR3 region: CASSRTSGGYNEQFF. DNA for the CDR3: TGTGCCAGCAGTCGAACTAGCGGGGGATACAATGAGCAGTTCTTC.